What follows describes a single T cell receptor beta chain. Its cognate antigen is unknown. The record originates from a study of T cells expressing NK-cell markers. TCRdb reanalyzed the 5' RACE reads, giving one entry per CDR3 protein sequence and no DNA. Its table records about 260,000 distinct CDR3 sequences. Germline loops: CDR1 SQVTM, CDR2 ANQGSEA. This CDR3 has 15 amino acids. Study-wide findings and caveats: In several donors, dominant clonotypes made up roughly 28.3-65% of CD3+CD56-NKG2C+ cells. CD8+ T cells in more than five donors included dominant NKG2C+ clonotypes at 1.0-7.0%.

This clonotype originated in a woman between 18 and 69 years old in good health. The sample was blood T cells: a sorted CD56 or NKG2C T cell subset, CD4+ or CD8+ T cells, or bulk PBMC T cells (not recorded which). V is TRBV29-1 and J is TRBJ2-3; lacking DNA, the TRBD2 call made by TCRdb goes unchecked. CDR3 sequence: CSAVRAGDSTDTQYF.